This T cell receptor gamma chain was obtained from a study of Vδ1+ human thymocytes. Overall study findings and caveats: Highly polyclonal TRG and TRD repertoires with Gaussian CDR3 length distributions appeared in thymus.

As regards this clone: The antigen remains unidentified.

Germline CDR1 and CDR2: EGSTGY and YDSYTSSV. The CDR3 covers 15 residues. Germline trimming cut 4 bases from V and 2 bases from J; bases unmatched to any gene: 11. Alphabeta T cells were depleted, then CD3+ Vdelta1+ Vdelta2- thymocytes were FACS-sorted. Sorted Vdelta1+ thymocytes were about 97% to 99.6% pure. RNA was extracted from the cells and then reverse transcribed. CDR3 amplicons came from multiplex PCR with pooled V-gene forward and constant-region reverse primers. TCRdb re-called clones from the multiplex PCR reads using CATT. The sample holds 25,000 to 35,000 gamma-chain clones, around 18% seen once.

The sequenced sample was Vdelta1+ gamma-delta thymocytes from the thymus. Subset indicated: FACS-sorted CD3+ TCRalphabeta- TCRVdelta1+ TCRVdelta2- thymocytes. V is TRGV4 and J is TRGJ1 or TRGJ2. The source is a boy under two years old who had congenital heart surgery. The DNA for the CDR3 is TGTGCCACCTGGGACCCGGTTTGGGATTATTATAAGAAACTCTTT. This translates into CATWDPVWDYYKKLF.